The 27 T cell receptor beta chains presented below share a single source sample, sequenced in a study (dated by TCRdb to the mid-2010s). The library relied on 5' RACE. The sequencer listed for this sample is Illumina MiSeq. The public reads were quality trimmed at Q25 with fastp and then assembled into clones with MiXCR by TCRdb, keeping productive beta chains. Each record represents a unique CDR3 protein, reported with the most common genes and DNA among its rows. The sample data list 55,000 to 75,000 distinct CDR3 sequences, and 25% to 35% of these were observed just once. Over 2% of the sample is held by the ten biggest clonotypes. The sequencing sample was made of tumor-infiltrating naive CD4+ T cells sorted from the breast tumor. The sample's cell subset or site label, in plain terms: naive CD4+ T cells, CD4+CD45RA+CD25-. The origin of the receptors is a female donor with breast cancer.

This clonotype has at least ten counts. The gene calls are TRBV6-2 or TRBV6-3 and TRBJ2-1; TRBD1 or TRBD2 may be the D gene (6 bases each). This CDR3 contains 12 residues. Germline V gene data show CDR1 as MNHEY and CDR2 as SVGEGT. The V end was cut by 5 bases, the J end by 12 bases, with 14 bases between. CDR3 nucleotide sequence: TGTGCCAGCAGTCTTGCCAGGGGAGGGCAGTTCTTC. This sequence encodes CASSLARGGQFF.

This clonotype was seen at least ten times. V is TRBV11-2 and J is TRBJ1-1, with TRBD1 matching over 7 bases. The germline V gene has CDR1 SGHAT and CDR2 FQNNGV. The CDR3 covers 15 residues. The V gene end was trimmed by 0 bases and the J gene end by 9 bases; junction bases not matched to a gene: 10. Here the CDR3 reads CASSLDRVGGPKAFF. The CDR3 region has the DNA TGTGCCAGCAGCTTAGATCGTGTAGGGGGCCCAAAAGCTTTCTTT.

This clonotype was picked up a small number of times. The CDR3 sequence: CASSLGGGLYGYTF. CDR3 DNA: TGTGCCAGCAGCCTAGGCGGGGGTCTTTATGGCTACACCTTC. This chain connects TRBV12-3 or TRBV12-4 to TRBJ1-2, with a tentative D call TRBD1 (5 bases). V was shortened by 6 bases and J by 5 bases, with 16 bases between the two germline ends. There are 14 residues in the CDR3.

The V call is TRBV7-6, the J call TRBJ2-1; 11 bases are a match to TRBD2. The CDR3 spans 19 residues. The junction had 14 bases not matched to a gene; V was cut back by 3 bases and J by 4 bases. Germline CDR1 and CDR2: SGHVS and FNYEAQ. Written as DNA, the CDR3 is TGTGCCAGCAGCTTCCCGAAGGGGATCCCTAGCGGGGGGTACAATGAGCAGTTCTTC. Its protein product is CASSFPKGIPSGGYNEQFF.

This clonotype was counted a few times. The chain links TRBV3-1 to TRBJ1-6; D gene ambiguous. Germline CDR1 and CDR2: LGHDT and YNNKEL (reference sequence). Trimming left V 7 bases short and J 2 bases short, with 9 bases between. CDR3 size: 14 residues. For the CDR3, the DNA is TGTGCCAGCAACTTGGGTCCCTATAATTCACCCCTCCACTTT. Amino acid sequence: CASNLGPYNSPLHF.

With respect to this clonotype: This sequence may be a read error, since a much larger clone differs from it by one base. The rearrangement links TRBV20-1 to TRBJ1-2; D possibly corresponds to TRBD1 (5 bases). Deletions cut 6 bases from V and 8 bases from J, with 25 bases between. Germline-derived CDR1 and CDR2 are DFQATT and SNEGSKA (reference sequence). This CDR3 spans 15 amino acids. The CDR3 bases are TGCAGTGCCGCAGGGAGGGAACGATATTCGGGGGGCTACACCTTC. Protein product: CSAAGRERYSGGYTF.

This clonotype was detected a few times. This chain links TRBV5-6 with TRBJ2-4; 7 bases map to TRBD1. With V trimmed by 0 bases and J by 3 bases, 6 bases remained unmatched. The V gene's germline CDR1 is SGHDT and CDR2 YYEEEE. The CDR3 is 16 amino acids. The CDR3 here is CASSLVGTGDKNIQYF. In nucleotides, the CDR3 is TGTGCCAGCAGCTTGGTAGGCACAGGGGACAAAAACATTCAGTACTTC.

The chain employs TRBV20-1 and TRBJ2-7; TRBD2 aligns across 9 bases. Losses at the gene ends were 3 bases for V and 5 bases for J; bases not matched to a gene: 11. CDR3 length: 15 amino acids. Germline V gene sequence: CDR1 DFQATT, CDR2 SNEGSKA (reference sequence). In DNA form, the CDR3 reads TGCAGTGCTAGCGCTAGCGGGAAAGCTAGCGACGAGCAGTACGTC. It specifies CSASASGKASDEQYV.

This clonotype has ten or more counts. The rearrangement links TRBV5-1 to TRBJ2-5, with 10 nucleotides matching TRBD1. Looked up from germline, CDR1 is SGHRS and CDR2 is YFSETQ. CDR3 size: 15 residues. The V segment lost 1 base and the J segment 5 bases; nucleotides outside the gene matches: 5. The CDR3 loop is CASSLRGQGVETQYF. The CDR3 DNA sequence: TGCGCCAGCAGCTTGAGAGGACAGGGGGTCGAGACCCAGTACTTC.

V gene TRBV12-3 or TRBV12-4 combines with J gene TRBJ1-6; TRBD1 matches 9 bases. V gave up 6 bases and J gave up 10 bases; unmatched junction bases: 10. The CDR3 covers 15 residues. The CDR3 is CASSATGGVESPLHF. The CDR3 nucleotides are TGTGCCAGCAGCGCAACAGGGGGCGTGGAATCACCCCTCCACTTT.

This clonotype was observed a few times. The gene calls are TRBV7-2 and TRBJ1-4; tentatively, D is TRBD1 (6 bases). The V gene lost 4 bases and the J gene lost 6 bases, with 12 bases spanning the gap. Per the germline V gene, CDR1 is SGHTA and CDR2 is FQGNSA. This CDR3 region has 14 residues. In nucleotides, the CDR3 is TGTGCCAGCAGCTCAAGACAGGTCTATGAAAAACTGTTTTTT. Translation gives CASSSRQVYEKLFF.

The chain joins TRBV12-3 or TRBV12-4 to TRBJ2-3; 12 bases fit TRBD2. The CDR3 extends over 16 amino acids. J lost 1 base, V lost 5 bases, and 4 bases had no gene match. CDR3 region: CASSVWTSGGTDTQYF. The CDR3 bases are TGTGCCAGCAGTGTCTGGACTAGCGGGGGCACAGATACGCAGTATTTT.

As concerns this clonotype: At one end the junction does not follow the germline gene, possibly because of a read error. V and J are TRBV12-3 or TRBV12-4 and TRBJ1-1; D is perhaps TRBD1 (6 bases). The CDR3 covers 16 residues. This CDR3 is CVSSFSSGTLNTEAFF. CDR3 in DNA: TGTGTCAGCAGTTTTTCGTCAGGGACATTGAACACTGAAGCTTTCTTT.

There are a few counts of this clonotype. Just one base apart from a much larger clone, this may be a read error. This is likely a read error, given that the CDR3 carries no conserved phenylalanine or tryptophan at its end. The CDR3 DNA reads TGTGCCAGCAGCCCTCGGACAGGGGGCGCGGGCTACACCGTC. Translating it yields CASSPRTGGAGYTV. The chain recombines TRBV7-8 with TRBJ1-2; 11 bases agree with TRBD1. Trimming at V came to 5 bases and at J to 8 bases, leaving 7 bases not matched to a gene. This CDR3 has 14 amino acids. Germline V gives CDR1 SGHVS, CDR2 FQNEAQ.

This clonotype has just one count. The J gene is TRBJ1-2, the V gene TRBV12-3 or TRBV12-4, with D hard to call. This CDR3 region has 15 residues. Trimming took off 1 base at V and 1 base at J, with 10 bases between the two ends. The CDR3 coding sequence is TGTGCCAGCAGTTTAGGGCATACTATTAACTATGGCTACACCTTC. Translating gives CASSLGHTINYGYTF.

This chain uses TRBV29-1 with TRBJ1-2, with D perhaps TRBD1 (6 bases). V lost 3 bases and J lost 8, with 19 bases in between. Germline CDR1 reads SQVTM; CDR2 reads ANQGSEA. The CDR3 has 14 amino acids. CDR3 DNA sequence: TGCAGCGTTGATCGTCTAGGGGGGACGGAGGGCTACACCTTC. Encoded protein: CSVDRLGGTEGYTF.

J is TRBJ2-3 and V is TRBV20-1, with 8 positions matching TRBD1. J gave up 1 base and V 0 bases, and 3 bases lay outside the gene matches. CDR1 is DFQATT, CDR2 SNEGSKA, per germline (reference sequence). CDR3 length equals 15 residues. The DNA for the CDR3 is TGCAGTGCTAGAGATCTGGGACAGGGCACAGATACGCAGTATTTT. Protein sequence: CSARDLGQGTDTQYF.

V usage is TRBV12-3 or TRBV12-4 and J usage is TRBJ2-2; D gene ambiguous. Trimming took 6 bases from V and 6 from J, leaving 8 bases between them. The CDR3 is made up of 12 amino acids. CDR3 nucleotides: TGTGCCAGCAGCGCGAATGCCGGGGAGCTGTTTTTT. Translating gives CASSANAGELFF.

This clonotype was observed a handful of times. The V and J genes are TRBV7-9 and TRBJ2-7; D not certain. The CDR3 loop spans 16 amino acids. CDR1 and CDR2 from the germline V gene are SEHNR and FQNEAQ (reference sequence). The ends were cut back, 3 bases at V and 2 bases at J, with 17 bases in the middle. The CDR3 loop is CASSFWPAFRTYEQYF. For the CDR3, the DNA is TGTGCCAGCAGCTTTTGGCCAGCCTTTAGAACCTACGAGCAGTACTTC.

As to this clonotype: Since a much larger clone is just one base distant, this may be a read error. The chain is built from TRBV5-1 and TRBJ1-2; possible D gene TRBD1, 5 bases. Per the germline V gene, CDR1 is SGHRS and CDR2 is YFSETQ. This CDR3 contains 14 residues. With 4 bases removed from V and 5 bases from J, the gap between germline ends came to 15 bases. CDR3 region: CASSPGDLKYGYTF. The DNA of the CDR3 is TGCGCCAGCAGCCCCGGGGACTTAAAATATGGCTACACCTTC. The full variable domain, with the rest looked up from reference TRBV5-1 and TRBJ1-2, is KAGVTQTPRYLIKTRGQQVTLSCSPISGHRSVSWYQQTPGQGLQFLFEYFSETQRNKGNFPGRFSGRQFSNSRSEMNVSTLELGDSALYLCASSPGDLKYGYTFGSGTRLTVV.

The gene calls are TRBV7-3 and TRBJ2-1, with 9 bases matching TRBD2. CDR3 length: 15 residues. Trimming cost V 1 base and J 5 bases; bases outside gene matches: 3. Germline values: CDR1 SGHTA, CDR2 FQGTGA. CDR3 nucleotides: TGTGCCAGCAGCTTAAGGCCTAGCGGGAACAATGAGCAGTTCTTC. Residues: CASSLRPSGNNEQFF.

This clonotype was counted a few times. The chain employs TRBV21-1 and TRBJ2-4. TRBV21-1 is described as a pseudogene. The CDR3 covers 16 residues. The CDR3 reads CASSKVEELAKNIQYF. The CDR3 DNA is TGTGCCAGCAGCAAAGTCGAGGAATTAGCCAAAAACATTCAGTACTTC.

The V and J genes are TRBV4-3 and TRBJ1-2; 9 bases line up with TRBD1. The CDR3 consists of 17 residues. J was trimmed by 4 bases and V by 4 bases; bases with no gene match: 13. Germline CDR1 reads LGHNA; CDR2 reads YSLEER. The CDR3 DNA is TGCGCCAGCAGCCTCAACCCCGGGACAGGGTCCCTCTATGGCTACACCTTC. It codes for CASSLNPGTGSLYGYTF.

The genes are TRBV7-9 and TRBJ1-4; the D gene is possibly TRBD1 (5 bases). This CDR3 is built from 15 residues. The ends were cut back, 3 bases at V and 7 bases at J, with 15 bases in the middle. The germline V gene encodes CDR1 SEHNR and CDR2 FQNEAQ (reference sequence). The CDR3, as DNA: TGTGCCAGCAGCTTGTACGCCCTCCAGGGTGAAAAACTGTTTTTT. Translating it yields CASSLYALQGEKLFF. Variable domain in full (rest from reference TRBV7-9 and TRBJ1-4): DTGVSQNPRHKITKRGQNVTFRCDPISEHNRLYWYRQTLGQGPEFLTYFQNEAQLEKSRLLSDRFSAERPKGSFSTLEIQRTEQGDSAMYLCASSLYALQGEKLFFGSGTQLSVL.

The rearrangement uses TRBV5-1 and TRBJ2-1; 11 positions match TRBD1. CDR1 and CDR2 (germline): SGHRS, YFSETQ. V lost 2 bases to trimming and J lost 7 bases; unmatched junction nucleotides: 2. This CDR3 comprises 14 residues. The CDR3: CASSFGTGGNEQFF. CDR3 nucleotides: TGCGCCAGCAGCTTTGGGACAGGGGGGAATGAGCAGTTCTTC.

This clonotype was detected a few times. This chain joins TRBV2 and TRBJ1-6; D remains unclear. Germline V gene sequence: CDR1 SNHLY, CDR2 FYNNEI. The CDR3 extends over 15 amino acids. V lost 1 base and J lost 5, with 9 bases in between. Written as DNA, the CDR3 is TGTGCCAGCAGTGAAGGGCGGAAGCATAATTCACCCCTCCACTTT. It specifies CASSEGRKHNSPLHF.

The chain joins TRBV7-2 to TRBJ2-3; no firm D call. Germline lookup yields CDR1 SGHTA and CDR2 FQGNSA. V was cut by 4 bases and J by 1 base, with 3 bases left in between. The CDR3 sequence is 12 residues long. In DNA form, the CDR3 reads TGTGCCAGCAGCTCCCGCACAGATACGCAGTATTTT. This translates into CASSSRTDTQYF. The full variable domain, with the rest looked up from reference TRBV7-2 and TRBJ2-3, is GAGVSQSPSNKVTEKGKDVELRCDPISGHTALYWYRQSLGQGLEFLIYFQGNSAPDKSGLPSDRFSAERTGGSVSTLTIQRTQQEDSAVYLCASSSRTDTQYFGPGTRLTVL.